These 10 T cell receptor beta chains share one sample of origin, sequenced in a study of yellow fever vaccine responses in identical twins. Each CDR3 protein is one row after TCRdb ran MiXCR on the RT-PCR reads. The sample has under 4,000 distinct CDR3 sequences, under 90% seen once; the top ten hold 2.7%. The source material was T cells from blood (PBMCs), unsorted or a sorted subset (not recorded which), sampled before or after yellow fever vaccination (not recorded which). The receptors originated from a woman aged 18-29 years who received the yellow fever vaccine.

The chain is built from TRBV5-1 and TRBJ2-2, with no clear D. Trimming removed 0 bases at V and 1 base at J, with 4 bases between. Per germline, CDR1 SGHRS and CDR2 YFSETQ. The CDR3 extends over 14 amino acids. The CDR3 region is CASSLGGNTGELFF. The CDR3 nucleotides are TGCGCCAGCAGCTTGGGCGGGAACACCGGGGAGCTGTTTTTT.

The rearrangement uses TRBV15 and TRBJ2-7, with D unclear. The CDR3 loop spans 13 amino acids. V lost 0 bases and J lost 6, with 9 bases in between. Looked up from germline, CDR1 is LNHNV and CDR2 is YYDKDF (reference sequence). The DNA of the CDR3 is TGTGCCACCAGCAGAGACAGGTCCGGCGAGCAGTACTTC. It translates to CATSRDRSGEQYF.

The J gene is TRBJ1-1, the V gene TRBV24-1, with TRBD1 matching over 9 bases. V shed 7 bases, J shed 5 bases, and the junction held 4 bases outside the gene matches. CDR1 and CDR2 (germline): KGHDR, SFDVKD. This CDR3 contains 13 residues. The DNA for the CDR3 is TGTGCCACCAGAGGGACAGGGAGTACTGAAGCTTTCTTT. This translates into CATRGTGSTEAFF.

This sequence joins TRBV29-1 and TRBJ1-4; TRBD1 is a possible D gene (6 bases). Germline V gives CDR1 SQVTM, CDR2 ANQGSEA. The CDR3 sequence is 15 residues long. The ends were cut back, 4 bases at V and 4 bases at J, with 16 bases in the middle. CDR3 sequence: CSVGNRGQYNEKLFF. The CDR3 region has the DNA TGCAGCGTTGGGAATAGAGGACAGTATAATGAAAAACTGTTTTTT.

V and J are TRBV6-1 and TRBJ1-1; possible D gene TRBD1, 5 bases. Germline values: CDR1 MNHNS, CDR2 SASEGT. This CDR3 spans 11 amino acids. V lost 6 bases and J 12 bases, leaving 14 bases between the germline ends. The CDR3 region has the DNA TGTGCCAGCAGCTTGCGCGGGGGAACTTTCTTT. It specifies CASSLRGGTFF.

The V gene is TRBV11-2, the J gene TRBJ2-1; D is perhaps TRBD2 (6 bases). CDR3 length: 17 amino acids. Between the trimmed V and J ends, which lost 0 bases and 2 bases, there was a span of 14 bases. CDR1 and CDR2 from the germline V gene are SGHAT and FQNNGV. CDR3 region: CASSLEAPGEAYNEQFF. Written as DNA, the CDR3 is TGTGCCAGCAGCTTAGAGGCCCCCGGGGAGGCCTACAATGAGCAGTTCTTC. Combining the CDR3 with reference TRBV11-2 and TRBJ2-1 gives the whole variable domain EAGVAQSPRYKIIEKRQSVAFWCNPISGHATLYWYQQILGQGPKLLIQFQNNGVVDDSQLPKDRFSAERLKGVDSTLKIQPAKLEDSAVYLCASSLEAPGEAYNEQFFGPGTRLTVL.

This clonotype was seen just once. The chain carries TRBV18 and TRBJ2-1; D not certain. CDR1 KGHSH and CDR2 LQKENI come from the germline V gene. Trimming took off 1 base at V and 0 bases at J, with 10 bases between the two ends. The length of the CDR3 is 16 residues. The CDR3 nucleotides read TGTGCCAGCTCACCACTGCGAGTTAGCTCCTACAATGAGCAGTTCTTC. This codes for CASSPLRVSSYNEQFF.

The CDR3 reads CSARDFGGLGTEAFF. CDR3 sequence (DNA): TGCAGTGCCAGGGATTTTGGGGGCTTGGGCACTGAAGCTTTCTTT. V usage is TRBV20-1 and J usage is TRBJ1-1; perhaps TRBD1 as D (6 bases). The CDR3 has 15 amino acids. Trimming left V 6 bases short and J 4 bases short, with 21 bases between. CDR1 is DFQATT, CDR2 SNEGSKA, per germline (reference sequence).

The rearrangement uses TRBV20-1 and TRBJ2-7, with unresolved D. Trimming took 3 bases from V and 3 from J, leaving 6 bases between them. The CDR3 has 11 amino acids. Germline V CDR1 and CDR2: DFQATT, SNEGSKA (reference sequence). DNA for the CDR3: TGCAGTGCTAGCCACAACTACGAGCAGTACTTC. Its protein product is CSASHNYEQYF.

The chain couples TRBV3-1 to TRBJ2-1; D not resolved. CDR1 is LGHDT and CDR2 is YNNKEL in the germline V gene (reference sequence). The CDR3 is 13 amino acids. Trimming cost V 1 base and J 1 base, with 2 bases left between them. CDR3 residues: CASSQGSYNEQFF. The CDR3 bases are TGTGCCAGCAGCCAAGGGTCCTACAATGAGCAGTTCTTC.